This record covers a single TCR beta chain. This clonotype was detected a few times. The antigen it recognizes is unknown. Within one base of it there is no much larger clone, and no base qualities were kept. The CDR3 runs 15 residues from the cysteine to the phenylalanine. Only the CDR3 portion is preserved as DNA: 45 bases, with reading frame beginning at the first base. The germline V gene (reference sequence) provides CDR1 GTSNPN and CDR2 SVGIG. Trimming costs V 3 bases and J 2 bases, and their ends lie 15 bases apart. Genomic DNA served as template for TCR beta VDJ combination and CDR3 sequence profiling. An Illumina HiSeq 2000 was used for TCR repertoire sequencing. Concerning the study's data processing: TRBV/TRBJ rearrangement plots, CDR3 size and DJ length profiles, and Simpson's diversity index were used to assess repertoires. The immunodominant clone was defined as the most abundant DNA sequence in deep sequencing data. CDR3 amino acid sequences were checked for sharing between subjects and were compared against published repertoires and the VDJdb database. TCRdb ran its own pipeline on the public reads, namely fastp trimming at Q25 and MiXCR clone calling, and kept in-frame beta chains. CDR3 protein sequences are deduplicated, and each keeps its most common genes and DNA. These V and J calls originate from TCRdb's pipeline instead of the authors' own analysis. Present in this sample are roughly 420,000 distinct CDR3 sequences, about 70% of which were seen just once. 4% of the sample is taken by the ten largest.

This entry comes from a study of CD8+CD57+ T cells in acquired aplastic anemia (dated by TCRdb to the late 2010s). Background on the whole study: DNA extracted from sorted CD4+ and CD8+ cells had a mean of approximately 3.3 ug, with a range of about 0.18 to 27.4 ug. Healthy donor samples averaged about 10 million reads for CD4+ and under 14 million for CD8+ cells.

Paper-wide results and their limitations: CD8+ Simpson's diversity did not differ significantly between patients and healthy controls (P=0.060). About 28 CD8+ CDR3 sequences were found in both patients and controls but appeared to be highly expressed in patients and within the immunodominant clones of the patients.

In this study, sorted CD4+ and CD8+ T cells from the blood of healthy subjects and of severe aplastic anemia patients had their TCR repertoires deep-sequenced. Ficoll-Paque density gradient centrifugation was used to isolate peripheral blood mononuclear cells. Before DNA extraction, CD4+ and CD8+ T cells were sorted with FACS or magnetic beads. The sequence came from a human donor in good health, serving as a control. The sample consisted of sorted CD4+, CD8+, or CD8+CD57+ T cells (not recorded which) from PBMCs. The rearrangement combines TRBV30 with TRBJ2-3; matching of 5 bases hints at TRBD2 as the D gene. CDR3 region: CAWRVASRPTDTQYF. Here is the DNA: TGTGCCTGGAGAGTGGCTAGCAGGCCCACAGATACGCAGTATTTT.